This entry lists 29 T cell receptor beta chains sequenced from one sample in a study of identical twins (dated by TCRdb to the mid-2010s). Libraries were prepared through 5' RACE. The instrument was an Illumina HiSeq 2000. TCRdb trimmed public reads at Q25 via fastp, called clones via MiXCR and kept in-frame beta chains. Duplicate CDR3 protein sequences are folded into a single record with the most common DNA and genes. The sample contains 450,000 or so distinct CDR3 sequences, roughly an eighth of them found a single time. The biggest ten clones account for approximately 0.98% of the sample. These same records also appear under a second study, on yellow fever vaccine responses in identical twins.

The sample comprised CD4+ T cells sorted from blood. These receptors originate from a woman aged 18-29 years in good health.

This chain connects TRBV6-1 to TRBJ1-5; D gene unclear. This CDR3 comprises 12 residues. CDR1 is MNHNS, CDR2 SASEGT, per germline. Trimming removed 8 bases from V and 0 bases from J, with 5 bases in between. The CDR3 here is CASANSNQPQHF. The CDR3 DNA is TGTGCCAGCGCGAATAGCAATCAGCCCCAGCATTTT.

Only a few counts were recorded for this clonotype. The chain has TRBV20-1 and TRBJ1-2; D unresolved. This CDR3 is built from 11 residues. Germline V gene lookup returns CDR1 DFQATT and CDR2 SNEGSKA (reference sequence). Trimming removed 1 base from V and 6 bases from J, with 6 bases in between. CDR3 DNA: TGCAGTGCTAGAGGGGTTAATGGCTACACCTTC. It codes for CSARGVNGYTF.

The DNA of the CDR3 is TGTGCCAGCAGTAACCTCGTGAGGGACAGGGGGCGAAGGAACACTGAAGCTTTCTTT. Residues: CASSNLVRDRGRRNTEAFF. The genes are TRBV6-4 and TRBJ1-1; 12 bases are shared with TRBD1. This CDR3 spans 19 amino acids. Trimming at V came to 5 bases and at J to 1 base, leaving 14 bases not matched to a gene. From germline, CDR1 is MRHNA and CDR2 SNTAGT.

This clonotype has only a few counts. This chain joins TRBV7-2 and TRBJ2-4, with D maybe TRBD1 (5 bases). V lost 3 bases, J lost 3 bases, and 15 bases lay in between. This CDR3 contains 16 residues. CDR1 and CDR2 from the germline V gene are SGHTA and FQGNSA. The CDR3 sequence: CASSLRIPGHKNIQYF. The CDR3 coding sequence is TGTGCCAGCAGCTTGCGGATCCCAGGGCACAAAAACATTCAGTACTTC.

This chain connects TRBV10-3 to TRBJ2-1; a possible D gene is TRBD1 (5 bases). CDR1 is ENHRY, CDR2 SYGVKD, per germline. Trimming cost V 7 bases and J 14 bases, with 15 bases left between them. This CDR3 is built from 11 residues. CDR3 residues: CAIKTTGVEFF. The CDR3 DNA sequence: TGTGCCATCAAGACCACAGGAGTGGAGTTCTTC.

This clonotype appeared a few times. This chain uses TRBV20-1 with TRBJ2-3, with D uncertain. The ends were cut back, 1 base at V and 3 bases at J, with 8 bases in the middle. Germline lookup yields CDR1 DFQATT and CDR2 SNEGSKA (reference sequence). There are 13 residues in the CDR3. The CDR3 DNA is TGCAGTGCTAGAGTTAGTAAAACAGATACGCAGTATTTT. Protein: CSARVSKTDTQYF.

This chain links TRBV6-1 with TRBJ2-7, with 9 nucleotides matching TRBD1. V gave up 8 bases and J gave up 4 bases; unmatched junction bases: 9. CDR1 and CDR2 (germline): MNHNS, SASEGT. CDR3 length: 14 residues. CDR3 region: CASVGDRGRYEQYF. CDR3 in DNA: TGTGCCAGCGTCGGTGACAGGGGGAGGTACGAGCAGTACTTC.

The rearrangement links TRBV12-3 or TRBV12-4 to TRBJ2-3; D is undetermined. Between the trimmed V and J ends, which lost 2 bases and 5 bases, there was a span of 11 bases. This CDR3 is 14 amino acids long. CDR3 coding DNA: TGTGCCAGCAGTTTACGGGCTCCTAAAGATACGCAGTATTTT. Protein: CASSLRAPKDTQYF.

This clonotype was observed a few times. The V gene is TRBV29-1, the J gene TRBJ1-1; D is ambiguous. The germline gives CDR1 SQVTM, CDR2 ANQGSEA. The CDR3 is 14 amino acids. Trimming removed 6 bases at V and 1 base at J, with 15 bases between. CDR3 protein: CSVVPSPGNTEAFF. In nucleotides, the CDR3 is TGCAGCGTCGTCCCGTCCCCAGGGAACACTGAAGCTTTCTTT. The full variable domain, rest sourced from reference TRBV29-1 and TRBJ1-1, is SAVISQKPSRDICQRGTSLTIQCQVDSQVTMMFWYRQQPGQSLTLIATANQGSEATYESGFVIDKFPISRPNLTFSTLTVSNMSPEDSSIYLCSVVPSPGNTEAFFGQGTRLTVV.

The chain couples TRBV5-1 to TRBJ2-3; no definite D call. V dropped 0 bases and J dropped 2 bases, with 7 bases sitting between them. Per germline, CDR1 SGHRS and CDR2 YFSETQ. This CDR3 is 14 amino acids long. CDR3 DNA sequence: TGCGCCAGCAGCTTGGTCCGAGCCACAGATACGCAGTATTTT. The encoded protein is CASSLVRATDTQYF.

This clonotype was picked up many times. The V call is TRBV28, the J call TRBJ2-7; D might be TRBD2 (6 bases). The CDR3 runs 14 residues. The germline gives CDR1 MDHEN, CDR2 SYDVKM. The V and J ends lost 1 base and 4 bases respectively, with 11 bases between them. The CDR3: CASSLFGGSYEQYF. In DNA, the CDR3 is TGTGCCAGCAGTTTATTCGGGGGTTCTTACGAGCAGTACTTC.

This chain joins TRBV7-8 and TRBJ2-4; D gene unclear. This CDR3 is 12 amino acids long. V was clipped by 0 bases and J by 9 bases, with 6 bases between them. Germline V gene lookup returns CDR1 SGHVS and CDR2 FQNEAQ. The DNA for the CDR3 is TGTGCCAGCAGCTTAGCGTCCAGCATTCAGTACTTC. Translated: CASSLASSIQYF.

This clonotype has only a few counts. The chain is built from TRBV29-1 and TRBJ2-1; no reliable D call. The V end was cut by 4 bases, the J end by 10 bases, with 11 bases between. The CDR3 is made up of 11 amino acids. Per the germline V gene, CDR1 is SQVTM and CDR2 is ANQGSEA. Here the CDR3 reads CSVVNPVEQFF. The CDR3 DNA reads TGCAGCGTTGTTAACCCGGTAGAGCAGTTCTTC.

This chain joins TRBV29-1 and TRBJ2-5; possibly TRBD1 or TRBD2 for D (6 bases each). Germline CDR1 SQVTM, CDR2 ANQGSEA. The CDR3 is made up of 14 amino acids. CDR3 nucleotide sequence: TGCATGTCGACCGGGGGCGGCAGCGGGGAGACCCAGTACTTC. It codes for CMSTGGGSGETQYF. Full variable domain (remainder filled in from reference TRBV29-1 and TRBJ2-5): SAVISQKPSRDICQRGTSLTIQCQVDSQVTMMFWYRQQPGQSLTLIATANQGSEATYESGFVIDKFPISRPNLTFSTLTVSNMSPEDSSIYLCMSTGGGSGETQYFGPGTRLLVL.

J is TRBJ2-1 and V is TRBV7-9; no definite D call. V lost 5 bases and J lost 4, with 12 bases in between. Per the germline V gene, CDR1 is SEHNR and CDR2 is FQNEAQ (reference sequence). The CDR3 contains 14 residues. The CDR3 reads CASSLDLGYNEQFF. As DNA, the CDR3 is TGTGCCAGCAGCCTCGACCTGGGGTACAATGAGCAGTTCTTC.

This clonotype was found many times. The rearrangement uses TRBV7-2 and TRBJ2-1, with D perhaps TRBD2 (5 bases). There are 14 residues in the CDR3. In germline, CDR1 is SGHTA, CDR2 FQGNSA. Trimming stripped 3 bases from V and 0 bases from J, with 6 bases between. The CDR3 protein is CASSFRGSYNEQFF. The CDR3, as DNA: TGTGCCAGCAGCTTTCGGGGCTCCTACAATGAGCAGTTCTTC.

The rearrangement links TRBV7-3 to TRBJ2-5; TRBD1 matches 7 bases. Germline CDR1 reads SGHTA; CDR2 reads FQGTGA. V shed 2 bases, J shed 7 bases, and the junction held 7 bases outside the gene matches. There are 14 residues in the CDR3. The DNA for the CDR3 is TGTGCCAGCAGCTTAGACCAGGGGGTTGGGACCCAGTACTTC. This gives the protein CASSLDQGVGTQYF.

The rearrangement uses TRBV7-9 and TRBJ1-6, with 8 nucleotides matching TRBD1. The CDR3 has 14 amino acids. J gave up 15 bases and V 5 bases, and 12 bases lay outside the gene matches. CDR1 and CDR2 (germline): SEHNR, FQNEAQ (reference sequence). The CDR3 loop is CASSPGQGQNLLHF. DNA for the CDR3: TGTGCCAGCAGCCCAGGACAGGGCCAAAATCTCCTCCACTTT.

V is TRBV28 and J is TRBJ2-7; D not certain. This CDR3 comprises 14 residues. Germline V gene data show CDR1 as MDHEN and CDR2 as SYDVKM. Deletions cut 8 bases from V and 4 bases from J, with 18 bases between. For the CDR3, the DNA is TGTGCCAGCCGGACGGACGCGAACAGATACGAGCAGTACTTC. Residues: CASRTDANRYEQYF.

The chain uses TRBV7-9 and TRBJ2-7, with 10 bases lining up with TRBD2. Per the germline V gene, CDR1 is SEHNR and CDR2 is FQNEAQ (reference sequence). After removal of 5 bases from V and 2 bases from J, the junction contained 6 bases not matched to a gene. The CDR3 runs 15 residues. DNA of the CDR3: TGTGCCAGCAGCCCCGGGACTAGCGAAACCTACGAGCAGTACTTC. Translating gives CASSPGTSETYEQYF. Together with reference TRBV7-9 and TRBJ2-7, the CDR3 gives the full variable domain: DTGVSQNPRHKITKRGQNVTFRCDPISEHNRLYWYRQTLGQGPEFLTYFQNEAQLEKSRLLSDRFSAERPKGSFSTLEIQRTEQGDSAMYLCASSPGTSETYEQYFGPGTRLTVT.

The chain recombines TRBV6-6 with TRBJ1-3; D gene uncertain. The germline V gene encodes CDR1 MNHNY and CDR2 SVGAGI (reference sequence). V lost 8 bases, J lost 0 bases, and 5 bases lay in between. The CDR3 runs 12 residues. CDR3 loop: CASQDSGNTIYF. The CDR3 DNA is TGTGCCAGCCAAGACTCTGGAAACACCATATATTTT.

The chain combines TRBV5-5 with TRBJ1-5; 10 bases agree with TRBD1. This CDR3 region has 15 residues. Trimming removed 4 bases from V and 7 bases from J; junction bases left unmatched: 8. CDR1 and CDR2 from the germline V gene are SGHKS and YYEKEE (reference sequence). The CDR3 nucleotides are TGTGCCAGCAGCCACGGGACAGGGGATGGGCAGCCCCAGCATTTT. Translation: CASSHGTGDGQPQHF. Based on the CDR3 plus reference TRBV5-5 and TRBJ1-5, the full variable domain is DAGVTQSPTHLIKTRGQQVTLRCSPISGHKSVSWYQQVLGQGPQFIFQYYEKEERGRGNFPDRFSARQFPNYSSELNVNALLLGDSALYLCASSHGTGDGQPQHFGDGTRLSIL.

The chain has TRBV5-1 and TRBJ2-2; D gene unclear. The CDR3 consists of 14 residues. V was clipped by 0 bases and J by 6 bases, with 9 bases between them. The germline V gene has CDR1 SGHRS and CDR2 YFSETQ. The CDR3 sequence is CASSLETNAGELFF. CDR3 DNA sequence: TGCGCCAGCAGCTTGGAAACTAACGCCGGGGAGCTGTTTTTT.

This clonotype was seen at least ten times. This chain's CDR3 is CASSQVGTEQFF. The CDR3 coding sequence is TGTGCCAGCAGCCAAGTAGGCACCGAGCAGTTCTTC. V gene TRBV3-1 combines with J gene TRBJ2-1; no firm D call. This CDR3 comprises 12 residues. From germline, CDR1 is LGHDT and CDR2 YNNKEL (reference sequence). The germline V and J ends were trimmed by 1 base and 10 bases, with 8 bases remaining between them.

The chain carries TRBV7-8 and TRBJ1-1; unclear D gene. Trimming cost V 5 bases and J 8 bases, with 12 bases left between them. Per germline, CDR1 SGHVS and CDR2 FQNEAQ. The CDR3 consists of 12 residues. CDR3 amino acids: CASSDNGREAFF. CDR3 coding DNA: TGTGCCAGCAGCGATAACGGCCGGGAAGCTTTCTTT.

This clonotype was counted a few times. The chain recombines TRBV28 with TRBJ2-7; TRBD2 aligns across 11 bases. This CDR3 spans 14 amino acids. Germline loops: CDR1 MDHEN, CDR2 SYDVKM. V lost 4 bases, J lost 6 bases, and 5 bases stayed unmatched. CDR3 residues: CASSSTLAGGEQYF. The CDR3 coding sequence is TGTGCCAGCAGTTCAACCCTAGCGGGAGGCGAGCAGTACTTC.

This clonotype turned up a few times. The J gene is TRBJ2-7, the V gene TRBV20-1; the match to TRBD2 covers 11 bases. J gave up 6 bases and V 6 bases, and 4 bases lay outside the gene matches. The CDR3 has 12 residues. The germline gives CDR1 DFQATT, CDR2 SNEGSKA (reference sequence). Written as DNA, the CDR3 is TGCAGTGCCGCGGGACTAGCGGCCGAGCAGTACTTC. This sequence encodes CSAAGLAAEQYF.

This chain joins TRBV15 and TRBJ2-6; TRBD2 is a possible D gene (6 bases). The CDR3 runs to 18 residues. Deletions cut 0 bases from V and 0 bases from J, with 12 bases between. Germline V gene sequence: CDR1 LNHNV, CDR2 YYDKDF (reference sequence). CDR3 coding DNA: TGTGCCACCAGCAGAGAACCGGGACTGCCCTCTGGGGCCAACGTCCTGACTTTC. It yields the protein CATSREPGLPSGANVLTF.

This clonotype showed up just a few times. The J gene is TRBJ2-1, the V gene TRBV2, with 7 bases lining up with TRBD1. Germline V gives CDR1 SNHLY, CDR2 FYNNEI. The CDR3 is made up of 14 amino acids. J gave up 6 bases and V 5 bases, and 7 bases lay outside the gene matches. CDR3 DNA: TGTGCCAGCAGTCTTCAAAACAGGGGCAATGAGCAGTTCTTC. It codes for CASSLQNRGNEQFF.